This T cell receptor beta chain was sequenced in a study of OX40 agonist ivuxolimab in advanced cancers. Study summary: Every patient in dose escalation had hepatocellular carcinoma, melanoma, renal cell or head and neck cancer. Three patients got partial responses; one had hepatocellular carcinoma and two had cutaneous melanoma. General study findings and limits: At 0.1 to 3.0 mg/kg, clonal expansion of CD4+ and CD8+ blood T cells had occurred by week 6.

This clone was seen once. Its antigen remains unidentified. Clones were read by immunoSEQ multiplex PCR, and TCRdb kept only the in-frame ones, dropping some. The table shows roughly 93,000 clones, with roughly four fifths occurring only once. The CDR3 spans 16 residues. CDR1 and CDR2 from the germline V gene are MGHRA and YSYEKL. V lost 0 bases, J lost 4 bases, and 4 bases stayed unmatched. The sequence derives from an adult with an advanced solid tumor such as melanoma, head and neck, liver or kidney cancer. V is TRBV4-1 and J is TRBJ1-4, with 8 bases fitting TRBD1. The material sequenced was CD4+ or CD8+ T cells sorted from blood, taken in a trial of the OX40 agonist ivuxolimab. The CDR3 bases are TGCGCCAGCAGCCAAGAACAGGGGGACGGTAATGAAAAACTGTTTTTT. Amino acids: CASSQEQGDGNEKLFF.